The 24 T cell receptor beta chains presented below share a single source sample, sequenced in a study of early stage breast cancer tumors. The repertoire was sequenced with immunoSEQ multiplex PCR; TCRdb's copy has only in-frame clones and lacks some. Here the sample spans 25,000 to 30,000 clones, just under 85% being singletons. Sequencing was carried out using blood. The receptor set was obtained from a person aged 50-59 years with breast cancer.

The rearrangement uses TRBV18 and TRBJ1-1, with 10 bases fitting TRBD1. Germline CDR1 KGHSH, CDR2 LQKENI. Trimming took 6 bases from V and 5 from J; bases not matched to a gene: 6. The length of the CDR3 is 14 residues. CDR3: CASSRTGGETEAFF. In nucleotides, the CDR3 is TGTGCCAGCTCTCGGACAGGGGGGGAGACTGAAGCTTTCTTT.

CDR3 in DNA: TGCAGCGTTGAGGTGGGGGTCCGAACTGGGACCGGGGAGCTGTTTTTT. It yields the protein CSVEVGVRTGTGELFF. The chain joins TRBV29-1 to TRBJ2-2; D may correspond to TRBD1 or TRBD2 (5 bases each). The length of the CDR3 is 16 residues. V was pared by 3 bases and J by 5 bases, with 19 bases between. The germline V gene encodes CDR1 SQVTM and CDR2 ANQGSEA.

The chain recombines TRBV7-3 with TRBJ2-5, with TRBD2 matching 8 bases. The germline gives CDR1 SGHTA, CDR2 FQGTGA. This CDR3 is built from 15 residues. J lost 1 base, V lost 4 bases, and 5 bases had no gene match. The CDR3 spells CASSSPSGGQETQYF. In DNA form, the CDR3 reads TGTGCCAGCAGCTCCCCGAGCGGGGGCCAAGAGACCCAGTACTTC.

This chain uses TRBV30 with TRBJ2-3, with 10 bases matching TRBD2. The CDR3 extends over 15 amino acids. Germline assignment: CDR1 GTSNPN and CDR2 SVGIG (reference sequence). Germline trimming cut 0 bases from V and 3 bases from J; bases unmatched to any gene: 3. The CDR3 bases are TGTGCCTGGAGTGTAAGTAGCGGGAGGACAGATACGCAGTATTTT. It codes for CAWSVSSGRTDTQYF.

The CDR3: CASSFTGGSHNEQFF. CDR3 DNA: TGCGCCAGCAGCTTTACGGGGGGAAGTCACAATGAGCAGTTCTTC. The genes are TRBV5-1 and TRBJ2-1; 7 bases map to TRBD2. CDR1 and CDR2 (germline): SGHRS, YFSETQ. The CDR3 is 15 residues long. The ends lost 2 bases at V and 5 bases at J; junction bases unmatched: 7.

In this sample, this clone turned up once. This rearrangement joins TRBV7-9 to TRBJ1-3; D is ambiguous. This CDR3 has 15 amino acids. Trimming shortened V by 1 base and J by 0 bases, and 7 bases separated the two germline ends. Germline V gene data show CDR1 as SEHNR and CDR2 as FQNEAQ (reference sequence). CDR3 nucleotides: TGTGCCAGCAGCTTAGGGCGGTTCTCTGGAAACACCATATATTTT. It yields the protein CASSLGRFSGNTIYF.

The CDR3 reads CASSQEGLPGEAYEQYF. CDR3 coding DNA: TGTGCCAGCAGCCAAGAAGGATTACCGGGGGAGGCCTACGAGCAGTACTTC. The chain employs TRBV4-2 and TRBJ2-7; D perhaps matches TRBD2 (6 bases). The CDR3 totals 17 residues. V shed 0 bases and J shed 2 bases, with 17 bases lying between them. Germline CDR1 and CDR2: LGHNA and YNFKEQ.

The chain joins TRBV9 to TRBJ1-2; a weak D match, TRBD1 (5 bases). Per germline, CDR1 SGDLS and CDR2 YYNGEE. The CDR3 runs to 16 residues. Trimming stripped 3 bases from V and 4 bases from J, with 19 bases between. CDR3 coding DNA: TGTGCCAGCAGCGGCTCACAGCCTAACCAGGGCTATGGCTACACCTTC. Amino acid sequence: CASSGSQPNQGYGYTF.

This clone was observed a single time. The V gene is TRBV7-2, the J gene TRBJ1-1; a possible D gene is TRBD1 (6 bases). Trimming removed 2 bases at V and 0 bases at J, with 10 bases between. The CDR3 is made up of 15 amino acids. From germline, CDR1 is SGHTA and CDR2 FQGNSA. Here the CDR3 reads CASSLIAGVNTEAFF. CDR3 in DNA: TGTGCCAGCAGCTTAATAGCAGGGGTGAACACTGAAGCTTTCTTT.

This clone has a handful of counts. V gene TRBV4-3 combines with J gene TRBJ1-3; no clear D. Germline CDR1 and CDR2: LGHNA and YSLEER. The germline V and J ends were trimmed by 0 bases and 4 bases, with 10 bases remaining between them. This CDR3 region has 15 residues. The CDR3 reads CASSQEQHPGNTIYF. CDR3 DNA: TGCGCCAGCAGCCAAGAGCAGCATCCAGGAAACACCATATATTTT.

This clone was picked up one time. CDR3 region: CASSLLPLAAYEQYF. In DNA form, the CDR3 reads TGTGCCAGCAGCTTACTCCCCCTAGCGGCCTACGAGCAGTACTTC. The chain uses TRBV7-8 and TRBJ2-7; 7 nucleotides align to TRBD2. There are 15 residues in the CDR3. V lost 2 bases to trimming and J lost 2 bases; unmatched junction nucleotides: 6. Germline CDR1 is SGHVS and CDR2 is FQNEAQ. The variable domain in full, completed from reference TRBV7-8 and TRBJ2-7, reads GAGVSQSPRYKVAKRGQDVALRCDPISGHVSLFWYQQALGQGPEFLTYFQNEAQLDKSGLPSDRFFAERPEGSVSTLKIQRTQQEDSAVYLCASSLLPLAAYEQYFGPGTRLTVT.

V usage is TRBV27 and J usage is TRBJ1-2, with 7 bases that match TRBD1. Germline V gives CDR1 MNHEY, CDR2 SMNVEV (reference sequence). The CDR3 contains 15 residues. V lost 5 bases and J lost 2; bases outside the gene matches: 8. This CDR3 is CASSTRDSLNYGYTF. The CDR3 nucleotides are TGTGCCAGCAGTACCCGGGACAGTCTGAACTATGGCTACACCTTC.

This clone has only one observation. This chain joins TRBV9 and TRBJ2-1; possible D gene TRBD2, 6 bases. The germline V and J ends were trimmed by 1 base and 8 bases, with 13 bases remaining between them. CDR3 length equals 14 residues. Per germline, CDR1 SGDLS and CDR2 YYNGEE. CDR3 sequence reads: CASSVRGLNDEQFF. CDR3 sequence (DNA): TGTGCCAGCAGCGTAAGGGGACTCAACGATGAGCAGTTCTTC.

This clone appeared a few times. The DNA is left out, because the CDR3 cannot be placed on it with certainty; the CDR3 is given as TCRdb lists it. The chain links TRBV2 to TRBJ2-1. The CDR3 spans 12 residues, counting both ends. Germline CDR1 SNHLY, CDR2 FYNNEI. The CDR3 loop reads CASRLFGPGNFF.

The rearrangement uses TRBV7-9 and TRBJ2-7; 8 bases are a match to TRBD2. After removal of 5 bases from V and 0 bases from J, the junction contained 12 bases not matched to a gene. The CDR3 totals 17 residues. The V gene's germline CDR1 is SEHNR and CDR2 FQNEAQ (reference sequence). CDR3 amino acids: CASSPRGGGVSSYEQYF. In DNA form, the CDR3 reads TGTGCCAGCAGCCCCCGGGGGGGCGGTGTGAGCTCCTACGAGCAGTACTTC. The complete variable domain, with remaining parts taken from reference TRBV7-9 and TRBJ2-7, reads DTGVSQNPRHKITKRGQNVTFRCDPISEHNRLYWYRQTLGQGPEFLTYFQNEAQLEKSRLLSDRFSAERPKGSFSTLEIQRTEQGDSAMYLCASSPRGGGVSSYEQYFGPGTRLTVT.

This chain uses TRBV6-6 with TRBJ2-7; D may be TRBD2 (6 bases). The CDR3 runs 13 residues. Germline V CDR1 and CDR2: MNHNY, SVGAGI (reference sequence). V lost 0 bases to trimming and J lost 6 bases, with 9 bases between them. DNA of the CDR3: TGTGCCAGCAGTTACTCAGAGCGGGCCGAGCAGTACTTC. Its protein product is CASSYSERAEQYF.

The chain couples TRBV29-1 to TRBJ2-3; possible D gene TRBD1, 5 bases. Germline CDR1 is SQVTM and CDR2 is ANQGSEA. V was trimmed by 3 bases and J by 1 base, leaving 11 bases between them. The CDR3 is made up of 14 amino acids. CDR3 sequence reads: CSVEQGIGTDTQYF. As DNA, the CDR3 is TGCAGCGTTGAGCAGGGAATCGGCACAGATACGCAGTATTTT.

CDR3 residues: CASSPQLIPSQGSNTGELFF. The DNA for the CDR3 is TGCGCCAGCAGCCCCCAACTCATCCCGAGCCAGGGATCGAACACCGGGGAGCTGTTTTTT. This chain joins TRBV4-1 and TRBJ2-2; a weak D match, TRBD1 (5 bases). Germline CDR1 and CDR2: MGHRA and YSYEKL. The V gene lost 4 bases and the J gene lost 0 bases, with 24 bases spanning the gap. The CDR3 runs to 20 residues.

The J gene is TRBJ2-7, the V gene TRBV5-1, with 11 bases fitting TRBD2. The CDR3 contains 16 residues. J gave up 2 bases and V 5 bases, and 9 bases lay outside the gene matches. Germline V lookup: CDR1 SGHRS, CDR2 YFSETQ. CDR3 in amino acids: CASSRTLAGGTYEQYF. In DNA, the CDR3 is TGCGCCAGCAGTAGGACCCTAGCGGGAGGTACCTACGAGCAGTACTTC. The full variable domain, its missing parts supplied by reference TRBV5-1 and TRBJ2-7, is KAGVTQTPRYLIKTRGQQVTLSCSPISGHRSVSWYQQTPGQGLQFLFEYFSETQRNKGNFPGRFSGRQFSNSRSEMNVSTLELGDSALYLCASSRTLAGGTYEQYFGPGTRLTVT.

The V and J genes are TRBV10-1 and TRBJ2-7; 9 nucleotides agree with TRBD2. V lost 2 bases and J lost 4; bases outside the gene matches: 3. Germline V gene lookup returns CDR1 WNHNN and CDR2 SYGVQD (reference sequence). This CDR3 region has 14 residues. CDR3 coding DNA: TGCGCCAGCAGTGAGGGCGGGGGGGGATACGAGCAGTACTTC. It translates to CASSEGGGGYEQYF.

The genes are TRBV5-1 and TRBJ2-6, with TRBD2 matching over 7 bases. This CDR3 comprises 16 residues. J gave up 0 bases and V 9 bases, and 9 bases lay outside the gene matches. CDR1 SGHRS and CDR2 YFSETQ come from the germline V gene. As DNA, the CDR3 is TGCGCCACCTGGGACGGGAGGAGCTCTGGGGCCAACGTCCTGACTTTC. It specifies CATWDGRSSGANVLTF.

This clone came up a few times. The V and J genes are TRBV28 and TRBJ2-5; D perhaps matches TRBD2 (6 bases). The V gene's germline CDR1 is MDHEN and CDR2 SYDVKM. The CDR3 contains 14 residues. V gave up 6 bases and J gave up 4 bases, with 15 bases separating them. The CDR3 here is CASSTSKGGETQYF. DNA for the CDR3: TGTGCCAGCAGCACGTCGAAGGGAGGAGAGACCCAGTACTTC. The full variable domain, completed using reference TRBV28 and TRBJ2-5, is DVKVTQSSRYLVKRTGEKVFLECVQDMDHENMFWYRQDPGLGLRLIYFSYDVKMKEKGDIPEGYSVSREKKERFSLILESASTNQTSMYLCASSTSKGGETQYFGPGTRLLVL.

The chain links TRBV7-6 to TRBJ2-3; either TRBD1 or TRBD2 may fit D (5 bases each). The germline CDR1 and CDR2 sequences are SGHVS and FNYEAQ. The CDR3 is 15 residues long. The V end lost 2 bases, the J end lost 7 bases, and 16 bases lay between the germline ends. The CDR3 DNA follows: TGTGCCAGCAGCTTAAGGGGTGGGAGTCTAAATACGCAGTATTTT. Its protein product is CASSLRGGSLNTQYF.

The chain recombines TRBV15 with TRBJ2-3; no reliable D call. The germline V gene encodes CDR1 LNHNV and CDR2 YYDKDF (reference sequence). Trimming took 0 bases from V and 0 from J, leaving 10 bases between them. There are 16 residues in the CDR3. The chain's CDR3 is CATSRDQRASTDTQYF. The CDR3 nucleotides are TGTGCCACCAGCAGAGATCAAAGAGCTAGCACAGATACGCAGTATTTT.